Below are 23 T cell receptor beta chains sequenced from a single sample in a study of T cells in Graves' hyperthyroidism and ophthalmopathy. TCR beta CDR3 sequences were amplified from RNA transcripts. Researchers ran a first-round RT-PCR on the TCR CDR3 using the HTBI primer set. MiXCR, run by TCRdb on the multiplex PCR reads, gives a single entry per CDR3 protein. The data show 550,000 to 600,000 distinct CDR3 sequences, with 13% to 15% seen just once and over 6% held by the top ten. The sample comprised blood. These receptors originate from a woman under 30 with Graves' ophthalmopathy.

The chain has TRBV24-1 and TRBJ2-3; no clear D. The CDR3 extends over 12 amino acids. Germline V gene lookup returns CDR1 KGHDR and CDR2 SFDVKD. V lost 6 bases and J lost 4, with 7 bases in between. CDR3 sequence reads: CATSLSSDTQYF. The CDR3 region has the DNA TGTGCCACCAGTTTATCATCAGATACGCAGTATTTT.

This clonotype was found many times. The rearrangement joins TRBV12-3 or TRBV12-4 to TRBJ1-2; 9 bases map to TRBD1. The CDR3 spans 12 residues. J gave up 7 bases and V 6 bases, and 3 bases lay outside the gene matches. CDR3 sequence reads: CASRHRGLGYTF. Written as DNA, the CDR3 is TGTGCCAGCAGGCACAGGGGGCTTGGCTACACCTTC.

Remarks on this clonotype: Germline and junction disagree at one end, which may indicate a read error. The chain links TRBV19 to TRBJ1-5; D is uncertain. CDR1 is LNHDA and CDR2 is SQIVND in the germline V gene (reference sequence). This CDR3 region has 15 residues. As DNA, the CDR3 is TGTGCCAGTAGCCCGTGGGAGGGAGGCAACCAGCCCCAGCATTTT. This sequence encodes CASSPWEGGNQPQHF.

In regard to this clonotype: This could be a read error, since a much larger clone is one nucleotide away. The chain recombines TRBV3-1 with TRBJ2-2, with TRBD2 matching 7 bases. CDR1 and CDR2 from the germline V gene are LGHDT and YNNKEL (reference sequence). The CDR3 consists of 18 residues. CDR3 sequence: CASSQLHLAVDNTGELSF. The CDR3 DNA reads TGTGCCAGCAGCCAATTACACCTAGCGGTAGACAACACCGGGGAGCTGTCTTTT.

The CDR3 here is CASSLLGQGPGYTF. CDR3 nucleotide sequence: TGTGCCAGCAGTTTATTGGGACAGGGGCCTGGCTACACCTTC. The chain recombines TRBV12-3 or TRBV12-4 with TRBJ1-2, with 10 bases aligning to TRBD1. This CDR3 is 14 amino acids long. V shed 2 bases, J shed 7 bases, and the junction held 4 bases outside the gene matches.

This clonotype occurred a few times. This chain uses TRBV7-9 with TRBJ2-7, with 9 nucleotides matching TRBD2. J was trimmed by 2 bases and V by 5 bases; bases with no gene match: 19. Germline CDR1 and CDR2: SEHNR and FQNEAQ (reference sequence). There are 19 residues in the CDR3. The CDR3 nucleotides read TGTGCCAGCAGCCCAGGGGAGTTCATAGCGGGAGCCCTTCCCTACGAGCAGTACTTC. Translating gives CASSPGEFIAGALPYEQYF.

This clonotype occurred a few times. V is TRBV7-2 and J is TRBJ2-5; possibly TRBD2 for D (7 bases). The CDR3 length is 15 residues. V was clipped by 8 bases and J by 9 bases, with 25 bases between them. The V gene's germline CDR1 is SGHTA and CDR2 FQGNSA. The CDR3 nucleotides are TGTGCCAGCGGCCCAGGGGACGGGGGAGGGAGGGCCCAGTACTTC. This gives the protein CASGPGDGGGRAQYF.

CDR3 nucleotide sequence: TGTGCCAGCAGCCCCGGGACTGCCAAAGAGACCCAGTACTTC. Its protein product is CASSPGTAKETQYF. V and J are TRBV6-1 and TRBJ2-5; D is possibly TRBD2 (6 bases). The CDR3 runs 14 residues. Germline V gene data show CDR1 as MNHNS and CDR2 as SASEGT. V lost 6 bases to trimming and J lost 3 bases, with 14 bases between them.

This clonotype was recorded only once. The rearrangement uses TRBV19 and TRBJ1-2; weak D call: TRBD1 (6 bases). The CDR3 has 13 amino acids. Germline lookup yields CDR1 LNHDA and CDR2 SQIVND (reference sequence). V was cut by 4 bases and J by 7 bases, with 13 bases left in between. The chain's CDR3 is CASSNQGLVGYTF. In DNA, the CDR3 is TGTGCCAGTAGTAATCAGGGGCTGGTTGGCTACACCTTC. Using reference TRBV19 and TRBJ1-2 for the parts outside the CDR3, the full variable domain is DGGITQSPKYLFRKEGQNVTLSCEQNLNHDAMYWYRQDPGQGLRLIYYSQIVNDFQKGDIAEGYSVSREKKESFPLTVTSAQKNPTAFYLCASSNQGLVGYTFGSGTRLTVV.

This clonotype was seen at least ten times. The gene calls are TRBV6-2 or TRBV6-3 and TRBJ2-5; 10 bases line up with TRBD2. The trim removed 6 bases at V and 4 bases at J, leaving 8 bases unmatched. Germline assignment: CDR1 MNHEY and CDR2 SVGEGT. CDR3 size: 15 residues. DNA for the CDR3: TGTGCCAGCAGGACGAGCGGGAGGGGAGGAGAGACCCAGTACTTC. Protein sequence: CASRTSGRGGETQYF.

This clonotype has ten or more counts. The rearrangement joins TRBV24-1 to TRBJ2-1; a weak D match, TRBD1 (6 bases). Germline-derived CDR1 and CDR2 are KGHDR and SFDVKD. Between the trimmed V and J ends, which lost 3 bases and 7 bases, there was a span of 18 bases. The CDR3 covers 16 residues. The CDR3 here is CATSDLPTDSLNEQFF. As DNA, the CDR3 is TGTGCCACCAGTGATCTACCTACGGACAGCCTAAATGAGCAGTTCTTC.

The gene calls are TRBV4-1 and TRBJ1-5; the D is unclear. Trimming cost V 4 bases and J 5 bases, with 12 bases left between them. In germline, CDR1 is MGHRA, CDR2 YSYEKL. There are 14 residues in the CDR3. DNA for the CDR3: TGCGCCAGCAGCCGATGGACTTTTGATCAGCCCCAGCATTTT. Encoded protein: CASSRWTFDQPQHF.

This clonotype has ten or more counts. V is TRBV11-2 and J is TRBJ2-1; no definite D call. V was pared by 6 bases and J by 4 bases, with 16 bases between. CDR1 and CDR2 (germline): SGHAT, FQNNGV. The CDR3 extends over 15 amino acids. The CDR3 is CASSRLGTLYNEQFF. The CDR3, as DNA: TGTGCCAGCAGTCGTTTGGGCACTCTATACAATGAGCAGTTCTTC.

The rearrangement uses TRBV19 and TRBJ1-4; no clear D gene. V dropped 4 bases and J dropped 5 bases, with 11 bases sitting between them. The CDR3 runs 14 residues. From germline, CDR1 is LNHDA and CDR2 SQIVND (reference sequence). The CDR3: CASSKPGRNEKLFF. In DNA, the CDR3 is TGTGCCAGTAGTAAGCCCGGCCGGAATGAAAAACTGTTTTTT.

For the CDR3, the DNA is TGTGCCAGCAGCTTGGGAGGAGGGAGCCTCTACGAGCAGTACTTC. This translates into CASSLGGGSLYEQYF. The chain couples TRBV5-4 to TRBJ2-7; possible D gene TRBD2, 6 bases. V was clipped by 0 bases and J by 3 bases, with 13 bases between them. The CDR3 spans 15 residues. In germline, CDR1 is SGHNT, CDR2 YYREEE (reference sequence).

This clonotype was seen ten or more times. J is TRBJ2-7 and V is TRBV28; D possibly matches TRBD1 or TRBD2 (5 bases each). Germline V gene lookup returns CDR1 MDHEN and CDR2 SYDVKM. Trimming removed 7 bases at V and 7 bases at J, with 26 bases between. The CDR3 runs 16 residues. The DNA for the CDR3 is TGTGCCAGCAATCCCTCAGGCGCCAGGGCAAGAGGGGAGCAGTACTTC. It codes for CASNPSGARARGEQYF.

This clonotype was recorded a few times. The rearrangement uses TRBV19 and TRBJ2-1; the match to TRBD1 covers 8 bases. CDR1 LNHDA and CDR2 SQIVND come from the germline V gene (reference sequence). This CDR3 contains 16 residues. Losses at the gene ends were 3 bases for V and 2 bases for J; bases not matched to a gene: 6. Here the CDR3 reads CASSIDQGAPYNEQFF. Here the CDR3 DNA reads TGTGCCAGTAGTATCGATCAGGGGGCCCCCTACAATGAGCAGTTCTTC. Using reference TRBV19 and TRBJ2-1 for the parts outside the CDR3, the full variable domain is DGGITQSPKYLFRKEGQNVTLSCEQNLNHDAMYWYRQDPGQGLRLIYYSQIVNDFQKGDIAEGYSVSREKKESFPLTVTSAQKNPTAFYLCASSIDQGAPYNEQFFGPGTRLTVL.

This clonotype was observed many times. The chain links TRBV9 to TRBJ2-1; D is possibly TRBD2 (6 bases). This CDR3 is built from 15 residues. The V gene lost 2 bases and the J gene lost 4 bases, with 13 bases spanning the gap. Germline values: CDR1 SGDLS, CDR2 YYNGEE. The CDR3 coding sequence is TGTGCCAGCAGCGTTGGTGGGACTGTTTACAATGAGCAGTTCTTC. This translates into CASSVGGTVYNEQFF.

The chain employs TRBV29-1 and TRBJ2-1; 9 bases align to TRBD1. The CDR3 loop spans 16 amino acids. Germline CDR1 is SQVTM and CDR2 is ANQGSEA. The V segment lost 1 base and the J segment 8 bases; nucleotides outside the gene matches: 12. The CDR3 here is CSVEGGGTGPSDEQFF. DNA for the CDR3: TGCAGCGTTGAAGGTGGGGGGACAGGGCCCTCAGATGAGCAGTTCTTC.

There are many counts of this clonotype. The chain uses TRBV18 and TRBJ2-1; TRBD1 matches 8 bases. The V gene's germline CDR1 is KGHSH and CDR2 LQKENI. This CDR3 comprises 15 residues. The V gene end was trimmed by 3 bases and the J gene end by 5 bases; junction bases not matched to a gene: 6. The CDR3 here is CASSPPGQGNNEQFF. CDR3 nucleotides: TGTGCCAGCTCACCTCCTGGACAGGGAAACAATGAGCAGTTCTTC. The full variable domain, in which reference TRBV18 and TRBJ2-1 provide the parts outside the CDR3, is NAGVMQNPRHLVRRRGQEARLRCSPMKGHSHVYWYRQLPEEGLKFMVYLQKENIIDESGMPKERFSAEFPKEGPSILRIQQVVRGDSAAYFCASSPPGQGNNEQFFGPGTRLTVL.

This clonotype was found many times. The rearrangement joins TRBV6-1 to TRBJ1-6; TRBD1 might be the D (5 bases). Trimming cost V 5 bases and J 7 bases, with 18 bases left between them. Germline V gives CDR1 MNHNS, CDR2 SASEGT. CDR3 length: 16 amino acids. CDR3 bases: TGTGCCAGCAGTACAAACTCCGGGGCCCAAAATTCACCCCTCCACTTT. This translates into CASSTNSGAQNSPLHF.

This clonotype was seen repeatedly, ten times or more. The J gene is TRBJ1-1, the V gene TRBV6-6; 8 bases agree with TRBD1. The CDR3 length is 14 residues. Germline loops: CDR1 MNHNY, CDR2 SVGAGI (reference sequence). Germline trimming cut 2 bases from V and 6 bases from J; bases unmatched to any gene: 5. The CDR3 region has the DNA TGTGCCAGCAGTTACAGTCAGGGGGCCGCTGAAGCTTTCTTT. This encodes CASSYSQGAAEAFF.

This clonotype was recorded many times. The rearrangement uses TRBV27 and TRBJ2-3; possibly TRBD1 or TRBD2 for D (5 bases each). The germline V and J ends were trimmed by 5 bases and 2 bases, with 17 bases remaining between them. The CDR3 contains 16 residues. Germline V gives CDR1 MNHEY, CDR2 SMNVEV (reference sequence). This CDR3 reads CASSTLMWGSTDTQYF. Written as DNA, the CDR3 is TGTGCCAGCAGTACACTTATGTGGGGGTCCACAGATACGCAGTATTTT.